This TCR beta chain was captured in a study of blood T cells in healthy people across ages (dated by TCRdb to between 2015 and 2016). Turning to the overall study: In model experiments, roughly one uniquely barcoded TCR beta cDNA molecule per two T cells was captured by template switching. Four age groups were formed from the donors: young (average 16 years), middle-aged (more than 35), aged (about 62) and long-lived (around 82). For two donors (one aged 18 to 30 and one aged 80 or older), the study analyzed two additional independent replicas of 1 million unique cDNA reads from the same blood draw. Age-related changes in TCR beta repertoire diversity were measured in the study by deep sequencing normalized with unique cDNA molecular identifiers. Donors of different ages were randomly distributed across sequencing lanes to avoid experimental bias. On the study overall, not on this receptor specifically: Observed TCR beta diversity per million T cells fell roughly linearly with age, and a significant reduction was already apparent by age roughly 41. Estimates of total diversity based on one million sequenced T cells were considered lower bounds and underestimates. Observed TCR beta diversity correlated strongly with the percentage of naive T cells measured by flow cytometry. Because donor CMV infection status was unknown, age-related changes in expanded clonotypes were potentially confounded. Compared with the aged group, the long-lived group had more naive CD4+ T cells, fewer expanded clones and increased TCR diversity, a pattern suggesting age selection. Because profiling used bulk unsorted PBMCs, naive and antigen-experienced compartments could not be compared conclusively.

Library construction relied on 5' RACE. The listed sequencing device is Illumina HiSeq 2500. A second PCR of about 6 to 12 cycles was performed with a sample-barcoded 5' primer and a J-beta primer mix. A template-switch 5' adaptor carrying 12 random nucleotides introduced a unique molecular identifier onto each TCR beta cDNA molecule. At least 2.5 million CDR3-containing paired-end reads were obtained from each sample. The Mint cDNA synthesis kit, primed by a TRBC-specific oligonucleotide, was used to synthesize first-strand cDNA from all RNA. Following uracil-DNA glycosylase treatment, all cDNA underwent a first 18-cycle PCR with the universal primers M1SS and BC2_uni_R. The authors' pipeline ran thus. For normalization, 1 million high-quality reads were randomly selected from each sample, with every read carrying a distinct molecular identifier. Instead of being binned into consensus sequences, reads that shared molecular identifiers were thrown out. MiTCR, with a Q25 quality threshold and the strictest error-elimination algorithm, was used for CDR3 identification, clonotype clustering and error correction. A nonparametric unseen species model with Euler transformation was used to estimate a lower bound on total TCR beta diversity. TCRdb reprocessing: public reads trimmed at Q25 with fastp, clones called with MiXCR, in-frame beta chains kept. Rows are unified per CDR3 protein, each entry keeping the most common DNA and genes. The V and J calls were not made by the authors but by TCRdb's processing. The sample data list around 1,600,000 distinct CDR3 sequences, and about 42% of these were observed just once. Of the sample, less than 5% is held by the ten largest clones.

Of note for this clonotype: It has no known antigen specificity. No base-level quality is on record; no much larger clone is a single base apart.

CDR1 and CDR2 were assigned from the germline V gene (reference sequence) as DFQATT and SNEGSKA. Trimming removed 6 bases from V and 0 bases from J; the gene matches leave 4 bases unexplained. The CDR3 starts with the cysteine, ends with the phenylalanine, and has 13 residues. The only DNA kept is the CDR3, 39 bases in frame from the first base. The donors were roughly 40 Caucasian individuals from Russia, aged roughly 6 to 100 years, who were systemically healthy. About 9.1 milliliters of peripheral blood were collected from each donor into EDTA-treated Vacutainer tubes. Ficoll-Paque density-gradient centrifugation was used to isolate PBMCs, with at least 7 million per sample. Trizol reagent was used to extract total RNA from the PBMCs, yielding at least 6 micrograms per sample. For every donor, flow cytometry on a PBMC aliquot measured the percentage of naive CD45RAhigh/CD27high T cells.

The sequence joins TRBV20-1 to TRBJ1-1, and TRBD1 aligns with 7 junction nucleotides. The TCR sequence derives from a woman between 18 and 29 years old in good health. The sequenced sample consisted of blood. This receptor carries the CDR3 CSARGQMNTEAFF. The nucleotides are TGCAGTGCCAGGGGACAGATGAACACTGAAGCTTTCTTT.